This T cell receptor beta chain derives from a study of T cell repertoires and HLA-DP antigens. With regard to this clone: The antigen is unknown.

Germline values: CDR1 SGHTA, CDR2 FQGNSA. V was shortened by 1 base and J by 1 base, with 14 bases between the two germline ends. This CDR3 spans 17 amino acids. Generated by immunoSEQ multiplex PCR, the TCRdb table keeps only in-frame clones and is missing some. The table has 90,000 to 130,000 clones, about 92% seen once; the top ten hold under 0.35%. Study-wide points: A non-physiological HeLa system presented antigen to total CD4+ responders. Against both alloantigens, CD137+ clonality was similar, around 0.36.

The sample comprised CD4+ T cells from PBMCs. The rearrangement uses TRBV7-2 and TRBJ2-4, with D tentatively TRBD1 or TRBD2 (5 bases each). The origin of this receptor is a woman aged 18-29 years in good health and CMV-seronegative. The CDR3 DNA sequence: TGTGCCAGCAGCTTAGAGCTGGGACCCAGGGCCAAAAACATTCAGTACTTC. Amino acids: CASSLELGPRAKNIQYF.